This record concerns one T cell receptor (beta chain) sequence. This clonotype was counted a few times. The target of this receptor is not known. No base quality information exists; no much larger clone differs at one position. The sample comes from a study of blood T cells in healthy people across ages (dated by TCRdb to the mid-2010s). In terms of the full investigation: In model experiments, roughly one uniquely barcoded TCR beta cDNA molecule per two T cells was captured by template switching. Using deep sequencing normalized with unique cDNA molecular identifiers, the study measured how TCR beta repertoire diversity changes with age. Donors were grouped into four age groups: young (average 16 years), middle-aged (around 39), aged (around 60) and long-lived (about 90). To avoid experimental bias, donors of different ages were distributed randomly across sequencing lanes. Two additional independent replicas of 1 million unique cDNA reads from the same blood draw were analyzed for two donors (one aged 18 to 30 and one aged 80 or older).

The library was prepared using 5' RACE. The second PCR ran for about 6 to 12 cycles and used a J-beta primer mix along with a sample-barcoded 5' primer. Each TCR beta cDNA molecule received a unique molecular identifier from a template-switch 5' adaptor carrying 12 random nucleotides. At least 3 million CDR3-containing paired-end reads were obtained from each sample. First-strand cDNA synthesis was performed from all RNA using the Mint cDNA synthesis kit, with priming by a TRBC-specific oligonucleotide. All cDNA was treated with uracil-DNA glycosylase and then went through a first 18-cycle PCR with the universal primers M1SS and BC2_uni_R. In the original analysis: Normalization of each sample was performed by random selection of 1 million high-quality reads, each carrying a distinct molecular identifier. Instead of being binned into consensus sequences, reads that shared molecular identifiers were thrown out. MiTCR, run with a Q25 quality threshold and the strictest error-elimination algorithm, handled CDR3 identification, clonotype clustering and error correction. A nonparametric unseen species model with Euler transformation was used to estimate a lower bound on total TCR beta diversity. TCRdb itself trimmed the public reads at Q25 with fastp, ran MiXCR and retained productive beta chains. All rows with the same CDR3 protein become a single entry with the most common DNA and genes. These V and J calls are TCRdb output, not the study's own analysis. The sample includes around 2 million distinct CDR3 sequences, with approximately 39% observed a single time. More than 20% of the sample belongs to the ten largest clones.

The donors were about 40 Caucasian individuals from Russia, aged about 6 to 95 years, who were systemically healthy. Each donor gave ten milliliters of peripheral blood, collected into EDTA-treated Vacutainer tubes. Ficoll-Paque density-gradient centrifugation was used to isolate PBMCs, with at least 6.5 million per sample. Trizol reagent was used to extract total RNA from the PBMCs, yielding at least 6 micrograms per sample. For every donor, flow cytometry on a PBMC aliquot measured the percentage of naive CD45RAhigh/CD27high T cells. What the work shows at the level of the full study, not this receptor alone: Because profiling used bulk unsorted PBMCs, naive and antigen-experienced compartments could not be compared conclusively. Estimates of total diversity based on one million sequenced T cells were regarded as lower bounds and as underestimates. The CMV infection status of donors was not known, potentially confounding age-related changes in expanded clonotypes. Observed TCR beta diversity per million T cells fell roughly linearly with age, and a significant reduction was already apparent by age about 38. The long-lived group showed more naive CD4+ T cells, fewer expanded clones and increased TCR diversity than the aged group, suggesting age selection. Observed TCR beta diversity correlated strongly with the percentage of naive T cells measured by flow cytometry.

From its cysteine to its phenylalanine, the CDR3 spans 16 amino acids. Of the read, only the CDR3 DNA is kept; its 48 bases are in frame from base 1. Based on the germline V gene (reference sequence), the CDR1 and CDR2 sequences are SGHKS and YYEKEE. The sequenced sample consisted of blood. This TCR was recovered from a human donor in good health. Rearrangement joined TRBV5-5 to TRBJ2-5, with 8 middle bases fitting TRBD2. The J call may be wrong; the DNA end is better matched by TRBJ2-7. The nucleotide sequence reads as follows: TGTGCCAGCAGCTTGTTGCGGGGGGCTGCAATCAGCGAGCAGTACTTC. This sequence encodes CASSLLRGAAISEQYF.